The clone carrying this T cell receptor beta chain was counted between two and nine times. As yet, its antigen is unknown. These data are taken from a study of T cell repertoires in cytomegalovirus infection. TCRdb redid the calling of the reads with MiXCR, one entry per CDR3 protein. Seen here are some 350,000 distinct CDR3 sequences, around 18% observed once, and the top ten hold approximately 10%. Study outcomes and limitations: Identification of carriers of CMV plus the relevant HLA was achieved through cumulative public TCR beta family frequency.

The sequence was obtained from a human donor in good health (CMV status not recorded). Some clones in this sample may be carry-over from other donors' samples. What was sequenced was PBMCs.

CDR3 region: CSAEDGTSGYNEQFF. CDR3 DNA sequence: TGCAGTGCAGAAGACGGGACTAGCGGTTACAATGAGCAGTTCTTC. The rearrangement links TRBV20-1 to TRBJ2-1, with 11 bases aligning to TRBD2. Trimming at V came to 6 bases and at J to 4 bases, leaving 8 bases not matched to a gene. This CDR3 is 15 amino acids long. Germline CDR1 DFQATT, CDR2 SNEGSKA (reference sequence).